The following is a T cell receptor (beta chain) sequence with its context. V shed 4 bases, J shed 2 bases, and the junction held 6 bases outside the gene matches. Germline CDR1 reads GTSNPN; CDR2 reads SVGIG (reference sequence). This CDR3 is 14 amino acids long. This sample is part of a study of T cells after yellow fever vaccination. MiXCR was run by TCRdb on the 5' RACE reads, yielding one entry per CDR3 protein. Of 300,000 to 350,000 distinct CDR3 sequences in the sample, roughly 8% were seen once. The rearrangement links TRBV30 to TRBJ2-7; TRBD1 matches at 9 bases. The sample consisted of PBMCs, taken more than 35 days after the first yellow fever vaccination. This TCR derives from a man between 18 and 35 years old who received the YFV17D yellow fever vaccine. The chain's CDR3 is CAWTPGQGPYEQYF. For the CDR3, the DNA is TGTGCCTGGACCCCGGGACAGGGCCCCTACGAGCAGTACTTC. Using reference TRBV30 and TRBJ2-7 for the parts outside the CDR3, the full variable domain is SQTIHQWPATLVQPVGSPLSLECTVEGTSNPNLYWYRQAAGRGLQLLFYSVGIGQISSEVPQNLSASRPQDRQFILSSKKLLLSDSGFYLCAWTPGQGPYEQYFGPGTRLTVT.